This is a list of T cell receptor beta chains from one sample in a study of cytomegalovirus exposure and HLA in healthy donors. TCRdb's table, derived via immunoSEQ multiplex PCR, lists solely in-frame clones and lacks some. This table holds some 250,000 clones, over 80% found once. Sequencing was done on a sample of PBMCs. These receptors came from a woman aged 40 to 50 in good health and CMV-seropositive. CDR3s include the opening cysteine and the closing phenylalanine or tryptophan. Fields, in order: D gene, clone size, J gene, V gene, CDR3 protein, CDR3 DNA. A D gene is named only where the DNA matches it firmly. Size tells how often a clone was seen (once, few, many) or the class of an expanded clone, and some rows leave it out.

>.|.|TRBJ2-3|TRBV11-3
CASSLYPTSAQYF
TGTGCCAGCAGCTTATACCCCACGTCGGCGCAGTATTTT
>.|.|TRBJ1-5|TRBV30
CAWSYSNNQPQHF
TGTGCCTGGAGTTACAGCAACAATCAGCCCCAGCATTTT
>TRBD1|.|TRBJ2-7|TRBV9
CASSVTGQGSSEQYF
TGTGCCAGCAGCGTAACCGGACAGGGATCGTCCGAGCAGTACTTC
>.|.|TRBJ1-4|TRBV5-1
CASSLVQGRGEKLFF
TGCGCCAGCAGCTTGGTTCAGGGAAGAGGAGAAAAACTGTTTTTT
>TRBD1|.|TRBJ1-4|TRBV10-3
CAIRRDSLQEKLFF
TGTGCCATCAGACGGGACAGTTTGCAAGAAAAACTGTTTTTT
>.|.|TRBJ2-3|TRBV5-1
CASSSGQTPGTDTQYF
TGCGCCAGCAGCTCCGGACAGACACCTGGCACAGATACGCAGTATTTT
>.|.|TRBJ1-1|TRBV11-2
CASSPTPGDREAFF
TGTGCCAGCAGCCCCACTCCAGGGGATCGTGAAGCTTTCTTT
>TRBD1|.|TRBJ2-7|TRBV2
CASSEQGTGYNEQYF
TGTGCCAGCAGTGAACAAGGGACAGGGTACAACGAGCAGTACTTC
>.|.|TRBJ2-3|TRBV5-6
CASSLWRAPDTQYF
TGTGCCAGCAGCCTGTGGAGGGCCCCAGATACGCAGTATTTT
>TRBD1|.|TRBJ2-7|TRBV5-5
CASDSGTASYEQYF
TGTGCCAGCGATTCCGGGACAGCCTCCTACGAGCAGTACTTC
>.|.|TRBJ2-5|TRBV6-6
CASSYKGTTETQYF
TGTGCCAGCAGTTACAAAGGGACAACAGAGACCCAGTACTTC
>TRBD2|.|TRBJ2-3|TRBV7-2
CASSLARLAGGRGDTQYF
TGTGCCAGCAGCTTAGCGCGCCTAGCGGGAGGGAGGGGAGATACGCAGTATTTT
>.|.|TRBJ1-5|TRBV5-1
CASSLGGSVQGQPQHF
TGCGCCAGCAGCTTGGGAGGGTCGGTTCAAGGTCAGCCCCAGCATTTT
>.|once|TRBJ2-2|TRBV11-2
CASSLGARGDTGELFF
TGTGCCAGCAGCTTAGGAGCCAGGGGGGACACCGGGGAGCTGTTTTTT
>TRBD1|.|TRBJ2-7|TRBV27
CASSFGDSLYEQYF
TGTGCCAGCAGTTTTGGGGACAGTCTCTACGAGCAGTACTTC
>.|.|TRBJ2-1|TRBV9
CASSPPGLRIEQFF
TGTGCCAGCAGCCCGCCGGGTCTCCGCATTGAGCAGTTCTTC
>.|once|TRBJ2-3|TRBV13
CASSLGRSVNTDTQYF
TGTGCCAGCAGCCTTGGACGTAGCGTTAACACAGATACGCAGTATTTT
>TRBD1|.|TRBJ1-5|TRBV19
CASSSRGQLRNQPQHF
TGTGCCAGTAGTAGCAGGGGGCAATTGCGCAATCAGCCCCAGCATTTT
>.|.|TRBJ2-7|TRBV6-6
CATEADLQGTKQYF
TGTGCCACCGAAGCAGACCTACAGGGCACGAAGCAGTACTTC
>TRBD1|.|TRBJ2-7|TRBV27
CASSHRGVYEQYF
TGTGCCAGCAGTCACAGGGGTGTCTACGAGCAGTACTTC
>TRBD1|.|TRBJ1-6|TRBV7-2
CASSSQTGINSPLHF
TGTGCCAGCAGCTCTCAGACAGGGATTAATTCACCCCTCCACTTT
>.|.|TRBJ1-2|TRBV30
CACQLDIVYGYTF
TGTGCCTGCCAATTAGACATAGTTTATGGCTACACCTTC
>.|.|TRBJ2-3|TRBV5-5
CASSPSTDTQYF
TGTGCCAGCAGCCCGAGCACAGATACGCAGTATTTT
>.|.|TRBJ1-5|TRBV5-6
CASSAGSGGWQPQHF
TGTGCCAGCAGCGCCGGGTCGGGGGGCTGGCAGCCCCAGCATTTT
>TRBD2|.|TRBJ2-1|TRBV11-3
CASSAPGTSGKYEQFF
TGTGCCAGCAGCGCCCCCGGGACTAGCGGGAAGTATGAGCAGTTCTTC
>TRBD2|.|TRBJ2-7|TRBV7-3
CASSFSGGYYEQYF
TGTGCCAGCAGCTTTAGCGGGGGGTACTACGAGCAGTACTTC
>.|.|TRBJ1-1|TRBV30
CAWKDMVNTEAFF
TGTGCCTGGAAGGACATGGTGAACACTGAAGCTTTCTTT
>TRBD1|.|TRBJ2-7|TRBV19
CASSFDRETGEQYF
TGTGCCAGTAGTTTCGACAGGGAAACGGGCGAGCAGTACTTC
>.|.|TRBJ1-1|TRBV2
CASSELRGANTEAFF
TGTGCCAGCAGTGAATTGCGCGGGGCAAACACTGAAGCTTTCTTT
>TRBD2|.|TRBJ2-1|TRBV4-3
CASSRDRAGLAGRTNEQFF
TGCGCCAGCAGCCGGGACAGGGCGGGACTAGCGGGAAGAACAAATGAGCAGTTCTTC
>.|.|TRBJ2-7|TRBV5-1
CASSSQQGVWSEQYF
TGCGCCAGCAGCTCCCAACAGGGAGTCTGGTCCGAGCAGTACTTC
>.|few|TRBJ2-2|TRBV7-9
CSSGGNTGELFF
TGTTCCAGCGGAGGAAACACCGGGGAGCTGTTTTTT
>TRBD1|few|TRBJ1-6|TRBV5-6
CASSLDTGDGDNSPLHF
TGTGCCAGCAGCTTAGATACAGGGGACGGGGATAATTCACCCCTCCACTTT
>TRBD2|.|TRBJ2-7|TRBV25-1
CASSELGGVSYEQYF
TGTGCCAGCAGTGAACTCGGGGGGGTCTCCTACGAGCAGTACTTC
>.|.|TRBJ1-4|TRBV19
CASSTLSGATNEKLFF
TGTGCCAGTAGTACTCTTTCAGGGGCCACTAATGAAAAACTGTTTTTT
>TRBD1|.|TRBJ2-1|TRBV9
CASSAATGTGGYNEQFF
TGTGCCAGCAGCGCGGCCACCGGGACAGGGGGCTACAATGAGCAGTTCTTC